These 13 T cell receptor beta chains were sequenced from one sample in a study of identical twins. MiXCR was run by TCRdb on the 5' RACE reads, yielding one entry per CDR3 protein. The repertoire consists of about 550,000 distinct CDR3 sequences, with 20% to 25% occurring once and the leading ten covering approximately 0.49%. This sample was also put to use in a study of yellow fever vaccine responses in identical twins.

Sequencing used CD4+ T cells sorted from blood. These receptors originate from a woman aged 18-30 years in good health.

This clonotype was seen a few times. The J gene is TRBJ2-3, the V gene TRBV20-1; TRBD1 might be the D (5 bases). The V gene's germline CDR1 is DFQATT and CDR2 SNEGSKA (reference sequence). Trimming took off 0 bases at V and 2 bases at J, with 12 bases between the two ends. The CDR3 covers 15 residues. The CDR3 protein is CSARDRGRITDTQYF. CDR3 sequence (DNA): TGCAGTGCTAGAGATAGGGGTAGGATCACAGATACGCAGTATTTT.

In its sample, this clonotype was seen a few times. The V and J genes are TRBV7-2 and TRBJ2-3; unclear D gene. The V gene lost 3 bases and the J gene lost 8 bases, with 12 bases spanning the gap. This CDR3 has 13 amino acids. Germline values: CDR1 SGHTA, CDR2 FQGNSA. CDR3 in DNA: TGTGCCAGCAGCTTCCCACAGTTTTCTACGCAGTATTTT. Its translation is CASSFPQFSTQYF. The variable domain in full, completed from reference TRBV7-2 and TRBJ2-3, reads GAGVSQSPSNKVTEKGKDVELRCDPISGHTALYWYRQSLGQGLEFLIYFQGNSAPDKSGLPSDRFSAERTGGSVSTLTIQRTQQEDSAVYLCASSFPQFSTQYFGPGTRLTVL.

The gene calls are TRBV28 and TRBJ1-1; no clear D. Trimming stripped 6 bases from V and 6 bases from J, with 20 bases between. The CDR3 sequence is 15 residues long. Germline V gives CDR1 MDHEN, CDR2 SYDVKM. The chain's CDR3 is CASSLPGSAASEAFF. The CDR3, as DNA: TGTGCCAGCAGCTTACCGGGGAGTGCGGCATCTGAAGCTTTCTTT.

The rearrangement links TRBV24-1 to TRBJ2-2; D possibly corresponds to TRBD1 (6 bases). The CDR3 runs 18 residues. Germline V gene data show CDR1 as KGHDR and CDR2 as SFDVKD. The V and J ends lost 0 bases and 2 bases respectively, with 15 bases between them. The CDR3 nucleotides read TGTGCCACCAGTGATTTGAGGGCAGGGGTTGTTAACACCGGGGAGCTGTTTTTT. This codes for CATSDLRAGVVNTGELFF.

This CDR3 reads CASSQWSISNTGELFF. The CDR3 bases are TGCGCCAGCAGCCAATGGAGCATCTCCAACACCGGGGAGCTGTTTTTT. The chain carries TRBV4-1 and TRBJ2-2, with D uncertain. In germline, CDR1 is MGHRA, CDR2 YSYEKL. Deletions cut 2 bases from V and 2 bases from J, with 12 bases between. The CDR3 loop spans 16 amino acids.

The rearrangement uses TRBV5-1 and TRBJ2-7, with unresolved D. V was trimmed by 4 bases and J by 3 bases, leaving 20 bases between them. The CDR3 has 16 amino acids. The germline CDR1 and CDR2 sequences are SGHRS and YFSETQ. The chain's CDR3 is CASSDPGLGLGYEQYF. CDR3 DNA: TGCGCCAGCAGCGATCCGGGCCTCGGGTTGGGCTACGAGCAGTACTTC.

This clonotype has only a few counts. The V call is TRBV28, the J call TRBJ2-7, with D possibly being TRBD1 (6 bases). Germline values: CDR1 MDHEN, CDR2 SYDVKM. CDR3 length equals 14 residues. Trimming took off 6 bases at V and 4 bases at J, with 16 bases between the two ends. The DNA of the CDR3 is TGTGCCAGCAGATACGGACAGTCCCCTTACGAGCAGTACTTC. Amino acid sequence: CASRYGQSPYEQYF. Complete variable domain (other parts from reference TRBV28 and TRBJ2-7): DVKVTQSSRYLVKRTGEKVFLECVQDMDHENMFWYRQDPGLGLRLIYFSYDVKMKEKGDIPEGYSVSREKKERFSLILESASTNQTSMYLCASRYGQSPYEQYFGPGTRLTVT.

V gene TRBV5-1 combines with J gene TRBJ1-1, with D uncertain. This CDR3 is 17 amino acids long. V was pared by 3 bases and J by 1 base, with 19 bases between. Germline assignment: CDR1 SGHRS and CDR2 YFSETQ. The DNA of the CDR3 is TGCGCCAGCAGCTCCGGGCCGCCGGCCGCATGGAACACTGAAGCTTTCTTT. Translating it yields CASSSGPPAAWNTEAFF.

CDR3 sequence reads: CASSLPDRGYYEQYF. CDR3 nucleotide sequence: TGTGCCAGCAGTTTACCGGACAGGGGATATTACGAGCAGTACTTC. The rearrangement uses TRBV12-3 or TRBV12-4 and TRBJ2-7; 9 bases agree with TRBD1. V was clipped by 2 bases and J by 4 bases; unmatched bases: 6. The CDR3 consists of 15 residues.

The V gene is TRBV11-2, the J gene TRBJ2-1; 10 positions agree with TRBD2. Germline-derived CDR1 and CDR2 are SGHAT and FQNNGV. Trimming removed 1 base from V and 2 bases from J; junction bases left unmatched: 5. CDR3 size: 17 residues. In nucleotides, the CDR3 is TGTGCCAGCAGCTTAGGTCTAGCGGGGGCCCCCTACAATGAGCAGTTCTTC. Residues: CASSLGLAGAPYNEQFF. The full variable domain, its missing parts supplied by reference TRBV11-2 and TRBJ2-1, is EAGVAQSPRYKIIEKRQSVAFWCNPISGHATLYWYQQILGQGPKLLIQFQNNGVVDDSQLPKDRFSAERLKGVDSTLKIQPAKLEDSAVYLCASSLGLAGAPYNEQFFGPGTRLTVL.

A few counts support this clonotype. The V gene is TRBV4-2, the J gene TRBJ2-3; no clear D. Per the germline V gene, CDR1 is LGHNA and CDR2 is YNFKEQ. Deletions cut 0 bases from V and 2 bases from J, with 6 bases between. The CDR3 consists of 14 residues. CDR3 in amino acids: CASSQDVLTDTQYF. The CDR3, as DNA: TGTGCCAGCAGCCAAGATGTCCTCACAGATACGCAGTATTTT.

The chain joins TRBV12-3 or TRBV12-4 to TRBJ2-7; 10 bases fit TRBD1. Trimming at V came to 1 base and at J to 3 bases, leaving 6 bases not matched to a gene. The CDR3 runs to 16 residues. The chain's CDR3 is CASSLGTGDRGYEQYF. As DNA, the CDR3 is TGTGCCAGCAGTTTAGGGACAGGGGACAGGGGCTACGAGCAGTACTTC.

The CDR3 protein is CASSYSLARPSGTTDTQYF. DNA for the CDR3: TGTGCCAGCAGTTACTCTCTAGCGAGGCCTAGCGGGACCACAGATACGCAGTATTTT. The chain uses TRBV6-2 or TRBV6-3 and TRBJ2-3; 9 bases are shared with TRBD2. The germline V gene encodes CDR1 MNHEY and CDR2 SVGEGT. The V and J ends lost 0 bases and 2 bases, in that order; junction bases with no gene match: 12. There are 19 residues in the CDR3.